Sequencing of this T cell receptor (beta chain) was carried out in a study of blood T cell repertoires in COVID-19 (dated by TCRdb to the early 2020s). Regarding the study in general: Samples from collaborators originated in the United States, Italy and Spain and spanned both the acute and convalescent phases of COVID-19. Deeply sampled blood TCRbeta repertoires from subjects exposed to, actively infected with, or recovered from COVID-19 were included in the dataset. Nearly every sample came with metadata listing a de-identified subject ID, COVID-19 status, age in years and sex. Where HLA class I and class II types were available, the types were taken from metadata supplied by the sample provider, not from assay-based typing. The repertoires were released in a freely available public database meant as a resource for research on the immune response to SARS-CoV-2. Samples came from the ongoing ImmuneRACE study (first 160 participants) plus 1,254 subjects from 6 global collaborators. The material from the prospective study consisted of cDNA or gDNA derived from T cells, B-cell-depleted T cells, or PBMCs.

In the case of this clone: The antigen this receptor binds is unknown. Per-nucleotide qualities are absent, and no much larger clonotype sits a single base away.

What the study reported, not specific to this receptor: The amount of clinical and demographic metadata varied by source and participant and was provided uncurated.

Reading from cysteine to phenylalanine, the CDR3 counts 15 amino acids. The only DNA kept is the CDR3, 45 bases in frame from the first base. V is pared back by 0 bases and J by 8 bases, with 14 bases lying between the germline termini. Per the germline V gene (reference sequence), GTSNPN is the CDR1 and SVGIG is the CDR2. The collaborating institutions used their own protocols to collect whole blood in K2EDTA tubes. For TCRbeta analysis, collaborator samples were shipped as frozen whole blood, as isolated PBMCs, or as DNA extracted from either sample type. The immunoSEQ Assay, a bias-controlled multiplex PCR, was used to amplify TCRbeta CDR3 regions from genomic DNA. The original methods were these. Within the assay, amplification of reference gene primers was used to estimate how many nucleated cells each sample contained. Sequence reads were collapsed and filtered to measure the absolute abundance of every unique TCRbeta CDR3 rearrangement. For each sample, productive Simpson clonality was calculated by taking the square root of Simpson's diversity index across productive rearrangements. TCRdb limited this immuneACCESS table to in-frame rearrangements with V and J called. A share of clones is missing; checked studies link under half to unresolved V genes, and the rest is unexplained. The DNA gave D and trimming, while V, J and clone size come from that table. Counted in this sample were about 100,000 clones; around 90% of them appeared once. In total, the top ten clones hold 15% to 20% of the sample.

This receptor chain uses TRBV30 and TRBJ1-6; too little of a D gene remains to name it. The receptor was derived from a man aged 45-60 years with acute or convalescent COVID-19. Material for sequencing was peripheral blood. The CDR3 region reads CAWSVTDGGDSPLHF. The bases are TGTGCCTGGAGTGTAACGGACGGCGGGGATTCACCCCTCCACTTT.